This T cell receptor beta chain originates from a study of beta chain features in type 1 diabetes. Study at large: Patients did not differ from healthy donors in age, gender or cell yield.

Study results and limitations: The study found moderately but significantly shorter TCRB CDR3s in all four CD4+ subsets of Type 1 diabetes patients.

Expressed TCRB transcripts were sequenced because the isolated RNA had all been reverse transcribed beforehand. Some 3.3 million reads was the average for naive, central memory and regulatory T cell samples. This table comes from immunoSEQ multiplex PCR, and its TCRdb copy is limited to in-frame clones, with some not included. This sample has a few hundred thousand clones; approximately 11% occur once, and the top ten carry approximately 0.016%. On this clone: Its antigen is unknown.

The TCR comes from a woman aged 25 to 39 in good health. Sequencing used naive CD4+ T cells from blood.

Here the CDR3 DNA reads TGTGCCAGCAGGTCACTACGAAGCACAGATACGCAGTATTTT. As protein: CASRSLRSTDTQYF. The chain combines TRBV5-4 with TRBJ2-3; D not certain. CDR1 is SGHNT, CDR2 YYREEE, per germline (reference sequence). CDR3 size: 14 residues. The ends were cut back, 5 bases at V and 0 bases at J, with 10 bases in the middle. Full variable domain (rest looked up from reference TRBV5-4 and TRBJ2-3): ETGVTQSPTHLIKTRGQQVTLRCSSQSGHNTVSWYQQALGQGPQFIFQYYREEENGRGNFPPRFSGLQFPNYSSELNVNALELDDSALYLCASRSLRSTDTQYFGPGTRLTVL.